These 23 T cell receptor beta chains were all obtained from the same sample, sequenced in a study of shared clonotypes between healthy human individuals. Clones were read by immunoSEQ multiplex PCR, and TCRdb kept only the in-frame ones, dropping some. The sample consists of some 500,000 clones, roughly four fifths of them appearing once. Sequenced input: PBMCs. Every receptor here comes from a woman aged 40 to 49 in good health. Some clones in this sample may be carry-over from other donors' samples.

The rearrangement uses TRBV6-1 and TRBJ2-7; maybe TRBD2 (6 bases). Germline CDR1 and CDR2: MNHNS and SASEGT. CDR3 length: 13 residues. Trimming took off 3 bases at V and 3 bases at J, with 9 bases between the two ends. CDR3 protein: CASSEGGIYEQYF. The CDR3 bases are TGTGCCAGCAGTGAGGGCGGGATCTACGAGCAGTACTTC.

This rearrangement joins TRBV20-1 to TRBJ2-7; D remains ambiguous. The CDR3 loop spans 11 amino acids. Germline V CDR1 and CDR2: DFQATT, SNEGSKA (reference sequence). V was shortened by 5 bases and J by 3 bases, with 8 bases between the two germline ends. CDR3 bases: TGCAGTGCTGCACAGTTCTACGAGCAGTACTTC. This gives the protein CSAAQFYEQYF.

With respect to this clone: This likely comes from a read error, as the CDR3 has no conserved phenylalanine or tryptophan at its end. The gene calls are TRBV2 and TRBJ1-4, with TRBD1 as a possible D gene (5 bases). Germline assignment: CDR1 SNHLY and CDR2 FYNNEI. This CDR3 is 13 amino acids long. The germline V and J ends were trimmed by 5 bases and 14 bases, with 18 bases remaining between them. This chain's CDR3 is CASSPGLREVLFL. CDR3 nucleotide sequence: TGTGCCAGCAGTCCCGGACTCAGGGAGGTGCTGTTTCTT.

Worth noting for this clone: A far larger clone is one nucleotide away, so this likely arose from a read error. In this CDR3 the conserved last residue, phenylalanine or tryptophan, is missing, so a read error is likely. The chain combines TRBV5-6 with TRBJ1-4; TRBD1 agrees at 11 bases. This CDR3 region has 15 residues. V lost 2 bases and J lost 7; bases outside the gene matches: 4. Germline V lookup: CDR1 SGHDT, CDR2 YYEEEE. CDR3 sequence: CASSFRTGGVEKLFL. In DNA, the CDR3 is TGTGCCAGCAGCTTCAGGACAGGGGGCGTTGAAAAACTGTTTCTT.

This clone was seen once. The chain uses TRBV6-4 and TRBJ2-3, with 9 bases aligning to TRBD1. The CDR3 has 15 amino acids. V trimming: 0 bases; J trimming: 4 bases; junction bases outside the gene matches: 2. Germline V gives CDR1 MRHNA, CDR2 SNTAGT. CDR3: CASSDSRQGADTQYF. The CDR3 DNA reads TGTGCCAGCAGTGACTCGCGACAGGGGGCAGATACGCAGTATTTT.

CDR3 in DNA: TGTGCCAGCAGCCCGGTGAGCGCATTCAACACCGGGGAGCTGTTTTTT. Translated: CASSPVSAFNTGELFF. V usage is TRBV28 and J usage is TRBJ2-2; D is unclear. This CDR3 contains 16 residues. Looked up from germline, CDR1 is MDHEN and CDR2 is SYDVKM. With 6 bases removed from V and 2 bases from J, the gap between germline ends came to 16 bases.

J is TRBJ2-5 and V is TRBV5-1; the D gene is possibly TRBD1 (6 bases). Germline CDR1 reads SGHRS; CDR2 reads YFSETQ. The CDR3 is 14 amino acids. V was shortened by 2 bases and J by 1 base, with 9 bases between the two germline ends. The CDR3 nucleotides are TGCGCCAGCAGCTTCCCCAGGGGCCAAGAGACCCAGTACTTC. It encodes CASSFPRGQETQYF.

This clone was detected a few times. This chain links TRBV5-6 with TRBJ1-1, with unresolved D. Germline lookup yields CDR1 SGHDT and CDR2 YYEEEE. V was cut by 1 base and J by 5 bases, with 6 bases left in between. The CDR3 is made up of 12 amino acids. The DNA of the CDR3 is TGTGCCAGCAGCTTGTGGGAGACTGAAGCTTTCTTT. It codes for CASSLWETEAFF.

This clone was seen a handful of times. The rearrangement joins TRBV6-4 to TRBJ2-1; TRBD1 matches at 9 bases. This CDR3 has 16 residues. Germline CDR1 is MRHNA and CDR2 is SNTAGT. V shed 0 bases and J 5 bases; nucleotides not matched to a gene: 5. The CDR3 region is CASSDSAGTGHNEQFF. Here the CDR3 DNA reads TGTGCCAGCAGTGACTCCGCCGGGACAGGGCACAATGAGCAGTTCTTC.

This clone came up many times. This rearrangement joins TRBV5-1 to TRBJ2-5; possibly TRBD1 for D (5 bases). Matching the DNA end better, TRBJ2-7 makes the J call doubtful. CDR1 and CDR2 (germline): SGHRS, YFSETQ. The CDR3 runs 14 residues. The CDR3: CASSFQGGSYEQYF. CDR3 in DNA: TGCGCCAGCAGCTTCCAGGGCGGCTCCTACGAGCAGTACTTC.

This clone was detected only once. The chain couples TRBV7-9 to TRBJ2-1, with TRBD2 matching 13 bases. The CDR3 is made up of 17 amino acids. The germline gives CDR1 SEHNR, CDR2 FQNEAQ (reference sequence). V was pared by 4 bases and J by 7 bases, with 10 bases of the junction left unmatched. The CDR3 sequence: CASSSTGLAGAKNEQFF. In nucleotides, the CDR3 is TGTGCCAGCAGCTCTACAGGACTAGCGGGAGCGAAGAATGAGCAGTTCTTC.

This clone has a count of ten or more. The chain links TRBV2 to TRBJ2-1, with TRBD2 matching 8 bases. The germline V gene has CDR1 SNHLY and CDR2 FYNNEI. Trimming took 5 bases from V and 6 from J; bases not matched to a gene: 9. The CDR3 contains 15 residues. CDR3 sequence: CASSYRREVPNEQFF. In DNA, the CDR3 is TGTGCCAGCAGTTACAGGCGGGAGGTTCCCAATGAGCAGTTCTTC.

This chain joins TRBV30 and TRBJ2-3, with D maybe TRBD1 (5 bases). Between the trimmed V and J ends, which lost 2 bases and 4 bases, there was a span of 13 bases. This CDR3 region has 14 residues. Germline-derived CDR1 and CDR2 are GTSNPN and SVGIG (reference sequence). CDR3 sequence: CAWSQGFAADTQYF. The CDR3 nucleotides are TGTGCCTGGAGTCAGGGATTCGCGGCAGATACGCAGTATTTT.

This sequence joins TRBV4-1 and TRBJ2-1; D is perhaps TRBD2 (6 bases). The germline V and J ends were trimmed by 6 bases and 10 bases, with 16 bases remaining between them. The CDR3 spans 13 residues. Germline CDR1 MGHRA, CDR2 YSYEKL. In nucleotides, the CDR3 is TGCGCCAGCAGTCGGGAGTTGCCGGGGGAGCAGTTCTTC. Translated, it gives CASSRELPGEQFF.

The V and J genes are TRBV5-1 and TRBJ1-1; no reliable D call. The CDR3 is 13 amino acids. The V gene's germline CDR1 is SGHRS and CDR2 YFSETQ. With 6 bases removed from V and 4 bases from J, the gap between germline ends came to 13 bases. CDR3 nucleotides: TGCGCCAGCACGAGGGAGAGCGGCACTGAAGCTTTCTTT. Its translation: CASTRESGTEAFF. The full variable domain, completed using reference TRBV5-1 and TRBJ1-1, is KAGVTQTPRYLIKTRGQQVTLSCSPISGHRSVSWYQQTPGQGLQFLFEYFSETQRNKGNFPGRFSGRQFSNSRSEMNVSTLELGDSALYLCASTRESGTEAFFGQGTRLTVV.

This clone appeared once. The chain joins TRBV11-2 to TRBJ2-6, with D possibly being TRBD2 (5 bases). Trimming stripped 5 bases from V and 4 bases from J, with 15 bases between. Per germline, CDR1 SGHAT and CDR2 FQNNGV. The CDR3 consists of 16 residues. The CDR3 loop reads CASSQDLGSGANVLTF. CDR3 DNA: TGTGCCAGCAGCCAAGATCTAGGGAGCGGGGCCAACGTCCTGACTTTC.

The sample holds one count of this clone. The rearrangement links TRBV6-1 to TRBJ2-7; TRBD2 aligns across 7 bases. Germline V gene data show CDR1 as MNHNS and CDR2 as SASEGT. The CDR3 covers 14 residues. V dropped 3 bases and J dropped 6; count of bases not matched to a gene: 8. CDR3 DNA sequence: TGTGCCAGCAGTGAGGAGCGGGGTCATTCCGAGCAGTACTTC. This encodes CASSEERGHSEQYF.

V and J are TRBV28 and TRBJ2-7; D remains unclear. This CDR3 has 13 residues. Trimming took 7 bases from V and 2 from J, leaving 12 bases between them. From germline, CDR1 is MDHEN and CDR2 SYDVKM. In DNA form, the CDR3 reads TGTGCCAGCACCCCCCCGCGGACCTACGAGCAGTACTTC. Translated, it gives CASTPPRTYEQYF.

Worth noting for this clone: With only one base between it and a far larger clone, this is likely a read error. The chain has TRBV21-1 and TRBJ2-7. TRBV21-1 represents a pseudogene. The CDR3 loop spans 18 amino acids. This CDR3 reads CASSKLRGPLRGTYVQYF. The CDR3 DNA is TGTGCCAGCAGCAAACTTCGGGGACCCTTAAGGGGTACCTACGTGCAGTACTTC.

This clone has only one observation. This may stem from a read error, because a much larger clone lies one nucleotide away. The chain joins TRBV30 to TRBJ1-1; a possible D gene is TRBD1 (6 bases). The CDR3 runs to 12 residues. V was shortened by 4 bases and J by 7 bases, with 13 bases between the two germline ends. Looked up from germline, CDR1 is GTSNPN and CDR2 is SVGIG (reference sequence). CDR3 in DNA: TGTGCCTGGAACCCTGGGGACATTGAAGCTTTCTTT. Protein: CAWNPGDIEAFF.

The genes are TRBV6-5 and TRBJ2-5; D is unresolved. The DNA end lines up better with TRBJ2-7; the J call may be wrong. The CDR3 spans 15 residues. Germline V gene lookup returns CDR1 MNHEY and CDR2 SVGAGI. The CDR3, as DNA: TGTGCCAGCAGTTCGTCCAGGACGGATACCTACGAGCAGTACTTC. Protein product: CASSSSRTDTYEQYF.

V usage is TRBV29-1 and J usage is TRBJ2-5, with 7 bases lining up with TRBD2. The J call may not be correct, given that the DNA end is closer to TRBJ2-7. CDR1 is SQVTM and CDR2 is ANQGSEA in the germline V gene. CDR3 length: 13 amino acids. CDR3 nucleotides: TGCAGCGTACGACTAGCCCCCTCCTACGAGCAGTACTTC. It translates to CSVRLAPSYEQYF.

Points on this clone: A read error may account for a junction end that differs from germline. In the same sample, other DNA sequences code for this CDR3. The rearrangement joins TRBV5-6 to TRBJ2-5; TRBD2 is a possible D gene (6 bases). This CDR3 has 14 residues. Per germline, CDR1 SGHDT and CDR2 YYEEEE. CDR3 nucleotides: TGTGCCAGTAGCTTGGTTGGAGGGTTTGAGACCCAGTACTTC. It yields the protein CASSLVGGFETQYF.